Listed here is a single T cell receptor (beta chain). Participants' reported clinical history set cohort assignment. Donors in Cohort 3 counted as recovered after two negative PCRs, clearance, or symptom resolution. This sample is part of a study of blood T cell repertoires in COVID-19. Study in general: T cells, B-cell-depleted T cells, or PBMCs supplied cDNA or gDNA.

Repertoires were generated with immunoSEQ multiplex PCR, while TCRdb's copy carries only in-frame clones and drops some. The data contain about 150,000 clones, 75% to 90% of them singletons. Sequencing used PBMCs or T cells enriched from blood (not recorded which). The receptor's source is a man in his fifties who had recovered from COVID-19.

The CDR3 reads CASSQDQGGGFNYGYTF. DNA for the CDR3: TGCGCCAGCAGCCAAGATCAGGGCGGGGGCTTTAACTATGGCTACACCTTC. The chain links TRBV4-3 to TRBJ1-2; a weak D match, TRBD1 (6 bases). The V end lost 0 bases, the J end lost 1 base, and 15 bases lay between the germline ends. The CDR3 extends over 17 amino acids. Germline assignment: CDR1 LGHNA and CDR2 YSLEER.